This TCR beta chain originates from a study of control samples from healthy donors and cancer patients. This clone came up a few times. The table came from immunoSEQ multiplex PCR; TCRdb's copy has only in-frame clones and leaves some out. Found here are approximately 150,000 clones, around 92% of them singletons; the top ten hold more than 6.5%. The material sequenced was PBMCs. The sequence was collected from a man aged 50-59 years with head and neck cancer.

The CDR3 reads CASSQELSTDTQYF. The CDR3 DNA reads TGTGCCAGCAGCCAAGAACTGAGCACAGATACGCAGTATTTT. The V and J genes are TRBV4-2 and TRBJ2-3; no reliable D call. V was shortened by 0 bases and J by 0 bases, with 4 bases between the two germline ends. The V gene's germline CDR1 is LGHNA and CDR2 YNFKEQ. CDR3 length equals 14 residues.